The T cell receptor beta chain described here comes from a study of T cells in Graves' hyperthyroidism and ophthalmopathy (dated by TCRdb to about 2019). For context, the study as a whole: Peripheral blood was sampled at the time of initial diagnosis, prior to any treatment. According to the paper, TCR Vbeta CDR3 sequencing was carried out on more than 120 peripheral blood samples, which came from more than 40 ophthalmopathy, some 73 hyperthyroidism and approximately 17 progressor patients. The study also compared thyroid tissue and blood T-cell repertoires from 5 to 7 Graves' hyperthyroidism patients. To identify distinguishing TCR V-J signatures, a discovery cohort of around 100 patients was used, comprising 40 to 45 with Graves' ophthalmopathy and around 57 with stable Graves' hyperthyroidism. Prospective prediction of ophthalmopathy was tested in an independent validation cohort consisting of roughly 20 hyperthyroidism patients and approximately 16 patients who later progressed to ophthalmopathy. Following sampling, methimazole starting at 30 mg daily was given to hyperthyroidism patients, and high-dose intravenous methylprednisolone was given to ophthalmopathy patients. The approximately 100 discovery patients were divided at random into training and test sets in a 7:3 ratio.

Stable Graves' hyperthyroidism was defined as no progression to ophthalmopathy during 18 months of follow-up. Hyperthyroidism patients were newly diagnosed, had a disease duration of under 2 months, and were aged 18 to 65 years. Exclusion was applied to patients with uncontrolled infections, other autoimmune diseases, pregnancy or lactation. Diagnoses were based on clinical symptoms, serum thyroxine and TRAb, thyroid ultrasound and orbital computed tomography. PBMCs were isolated from approximately 10 ml of fresh peripheral blood by Ficoll-Paque density gradient centrifugation. Trizol reagent was used to extract total RNA, and RNA quality was then checked on an Agilent 2100 Bioanalyzer. On the study overall, not on this receptor specifically: Most expanded thyroid clonotypes (frequency above 0.001) were also detected in blood, suggesting blood repertoires may reflect thyroid immune responses. A 13 V-J signature model separated ophthalmopathy from stable hyperthyroidism, with over 85% sensitivity and 81.08% specificity in cross-validation and 80%/75% in testing. In validation, the model predicted progression to ophthalmopathy with approximately 71% sensitivity and around 72% specificity, a median of 6.5 months before onset. No statistical method was used to fix the sample size in advance, and group allocation was not hidden from the investigators.

This clonotype was recorded at least ten times. Its antigen has not been determined. Base qualities are not recorded, but no much larger clone differs from it by a single base. The TCR beta CDR3 regions were amplified from RNA transcripts. A first-round RT-PCR of the TCR CDR3 used the HTBI primer set with the Qiagen OneStep RT-PCR kit. A second multiplex PCR round built the libraries, followed by size selection and purification. Libraries were sequenced paired-end with 100 bp reads on an Illumina HiSeq2000. In the authors' own workflow: Raw data were processed with SOAPnuke, discarding reads with adapters, uncalled bases, mean Phred below 15, or no exact constant-primer or identifier match. High-quality paired reads were merged with COPE v1.2.5, and unique nucleotide sequences were defined as clonotypes. Clonotypes were aligned to IMGT TRBV, TRBD and TRBJ reference segments using MiTCR v1.1. The analysis included only V-J combinations with a frequency above 0.0001, which together covered more than 98% of the repertoires. A TCS score was defined as the ratio between F50 (clonal expansion) and ExV (chaos), using BLOSUM62-based TCRdist between CDR3 peptides within each V-J. Welch's t-statistics and random forest reduced roughly 500 V-J features to about 12, which were used in a naive Bayes classifier (R e1071). In-frame beta chains were kept once TCRdb had trimmed the public reads at Q25 with fastp and called clones with MiXCR. Each record represents a unique CDR3 protein, reported with the most common genes and DNA among its rows. TCRdb's processing, not the authors', yielded these V and J calls. The sample table contains approximately 380,000 distinct CDR3 sequences; only one count was recorded for 19% of them. In total, the top ten clones hold 3.7% of the sample.

Spanning cysteine to phenylalanine, the CDR3 consists of 14 amino acids. Only the CDR3 DNA stays, 42 bases, in frame from base 1. CDR1 DFQATT and CDR2 SNEGSKA were looked up in the germline V gene (reference sequence). Here V drops 5 bases and J drops 5 bases, and the junction holds 10 bases not matched to any gene. This TCR was sampled from a woman between 18 and 29 years old with Graves' hyperthyroidism. Sample: blood. Here the chain combines TRBV20-1 and TRBJ2-5, with 8 middle bases fitting TRBD1. The CDR3 here reads CSAPTWTGPETQYF. The bases read TGCAGTGCTCCAACCTGGACAGGGCCGGAGACCCAGTACTTC.